This T cell receptor beta chain emerged from a study of human T cells and chemical hapten exposure. Study conclusions and caveats: No shift was seen in TCRs above 1 in 1000 frequency with DPC sensitization.

CDR1 and CDR2 from the germline V gene are SGHRS and YFSETQ. This CDR3 is built from 15 residues. Time point specified: patch test 1, 2 weeks after DPC sensitization. Treatment given: therapeutic diphenylcyclopropenone sensitization with weekly scalp DPC. Participating donors were patients with alopecia, aged 18 to 70 years, considered appropriate candidates for DPC. Turning to this clonotype: As yet, its antigen is unknown. Relative to the germline gene, one junction end is altered; a read error may explain this.

TCRdb independently ran MiXCR on the RACE reads; one entry per CDR3 protein. The sample lists roughly 200,000 distinct CDR3 sequences; around 22% were seen once. The chain joins TRBV5-1 to TRBJ1-2; 7 bases are a match to TRBD1. This TCR derives from a woman in her forties or fifties with alopecia areata. Some clones in this sample may be carry-over from other donors' samples. This sample comprised whole blood, obtained in connection with sensitization to the hapten diphenylcyclopropenone (DPC). The CDR3 sequence is CASSPPGTANYGCTF. DNA for the CDR3: TGCGCCAGCAGCCCTCCCGGGACAGCTAACTATGGCTGCACCTTC. The whole variable domain, remainder taken from reference TRBV5-1 and TRBJ1-2, is KAGVTQTPRYLIKTRGQQVTLSCSPISGHRSVSWYQQTPGQGLQFLFEYFSETQRNKGNFPGRFSGRQFSNSRSEMNVSTLELGDSALYLCASSPPGTANYGCTFGSGTRLTVV.